Below are 6 T cell receptor beta chains sequenced from a single sample in a study of identical twins. Via MiXCR, TCRdb re-called the 5' RACE reads, giving one row per CDR3 protein. The sample consists of 250,000 to 300,000 distinct CDR3 sequences, approximately 8.3% of them appearing once. These data are also associated with another study on yellow fever vaccine responses in identical twins.

The material sequenced was CD8+ T cells sorted from blood. The receptors here all came from a woman aged 18-29 years in good health.

The rearrangement uses TRBV6-2 or TRBV6-3 and TRBJ2-7, with TRBD2 identical over 11 bases. From germline, CDR1 is MNHEY and CDR2 SVGEGT. The J segment lost 0 bases and the V segment lost 10 bases, leaving 5 bases of the junction unmatched. The CDR3 spans 14 residues. Written as DNA, the CDR3 is TGTGCCACCAAACTAGCGGGAGACTCCTACGAGCAGTACTTC. It specifies CATKLAGDSYEQYF.

J is TRBJ2-2 and V is TRBV4-2; the D gene is possibly TRBD2 (5 bases). The CDR3 is 16 residues long. Germline V gene lookup returns CDR1 LGHNA and CDR2 YNFKEQ. V lost 1 base to trimming and J lost 8 bases, with 17 bases between them. The CDR3 DNA is TGTGCCAGCAGCCAAGCCACCGGGATCGAAGGGGGGGAGCTGTTTTTT. Amino acids: CASSQATGIEGGELFF.

In this sample, this clonotype turned up a few times. The rearrangement uses TRBV9 and TRBJ2-2; 7 nucleotides line up with TRBD2. From germline, CDR1 is SGDLS and CDR2 YYNGEE. With 0 bases clipped from V and 6 bases from J, the junction kept 2 bases outside the gene matches. This CDR3 spans 14 amino acids. The CDR3 reads CASSVGAGAGELFF. In DNA form, the CDR3 reads TGTGCCAGCAGCGTAGGGGCGGGGGCCGGGGAGCTGTTTTTT. Variable domain in full (rest from reference TRBV9 and TRBJ2-2): DSGVTQTPKHLITATGQRVTLRCSPRSGDLSVYWYQQSLDQGLQFLIQYYNGEERAKGNILERFSAQQFPDLHSELNLSSLELGDSALYFCASSVGAGAGELFFGEGSRLTVL.

The chain uses TRBV7-9 and TRBJ2-2; D call uncertain. The length of the CDR3 is 15 residues. The ends were cut back, 5 bases at V and 4 bases at J, with 14 bases in the middle. The germline CDR1 and CDR2 sequences are SEHNR and FQNEAQ (reference sequence). The CDR3 region is CASSLVVGVTGELFF. CDR3 coding DNA: TGTGCCAGCAGCCTAGTGGTAGGAGTCACCGGGGAGCTGTTTTTT.

The chain employs TRBV20-1 and TRBJ2-7, with a tentative D call TRBD1 (5 bases). The CDR3 loop spans 12 amino acids. V lost 3 bases and J 3 bases, leaving 9 bases between the germline ends. The germline V gene has CDR1 DFQATT and CDR2 SNEGSKA (reference sequence). CDR3 nucleotide sequence: TGCAGTGCTAGGGCGACAGACTACGAGCAGTACTTC. This translates into CSARATDYEQYF.

Only a few counts were recorded for this clonotype. This chain links TRBV30 with TRBJ1-5; D not certain. V was shortened by 0 bases and J by 4 bases, with 4 bases between the two germline ends. This CDR3 contains 12 residues. Germline lookup yields CDR1 GTSNPN and CDR2 SVGIG (reference sequence). In DNA form, the CDR3 reads TGTGCCTGGAGTGTCGGTAATCAGCCCCAGCATTTT. The encoded protein is CAWSVGNQPQHF.